A selection of T cell receptor beta chains follows, all from one sample in a study of blood T cell repertoires in COVID-19. The table came from immunoSEQ multiplex PCR; TCRdb's copy has only in-frame clones and leaves some out. The table shows around 130,000 clones, with approximately 85% occurring only once. The sequencing input was peripheral blood. The receptors derive from a man over 45 with acute or convalescent COVID-19. Each CDR3 is given with its conserved first and last residue. A D gene is named only where the DNA matches it firmly. A row's size may be missing; if present it is once, few, many or a size class.

DNA | CDR3 | V | D | J | size
TGTGCCAGCAGCCTGTATCAGGGGCCCCAGCATTTT | CASSLYQGPQHF | TRBV3-1/TRBV3-2 | - | TRBJ1-5 | few
TGTGCCAGCTCACCAGATCAGGGGTTCACTGGAAACACCATATATTTT | CASSPDQGFTGNTIYF | TRBV18 | - | TRBJ1-3 | -
TGTGCCAGCAGTTACGGCCAGGGTAGCAATCAGCCCCAGCATTTT | CASSYGQGSNQPQHF | TRBV6-2/TRBV6-3 | - | TRBJ1-5 | -
TGTGCCAGCAGTTACTCGAGTGACGAGAGGTCCGATACGCAGTATTTT | CASSYSSDERSDTQYF | TRBV6-5 | - | TRBJ2-3 | -
TGTGCCAGCAGCGTAGATGGAGTCTCTGGAAACACCATATATTTT | CASSVDGVSGNTIYF | TRBV9 | - | TRBJ1-3 | -
TGTGCCAGCAGCCTAGGGGACAGCGGTCTTTATGGCTACACCTTC | CASSLGDSGLYGYTF | TRBV7-9 | TRBD1 | TRBJ1-2 | -
TGCGCCAGCAGTGGAGAGCGGGAGCTTGAGACCCAGTACTTC | CASSGERELETQYF | TRBV10-1 | TRBD2 | TRBJ2-5 | -
TGTGCCAGCAGCGTAGGGGGAGGAATGAACACTGAAGCTTTCTTT | CASSVGGGMNTEAFF | TRBV9 | - | TRBJ1-1 | -
TGTGCCAGTAGTATTTTTTTTAGCCAAGAGACCCAGTACTTC | CASSIFFSQETQYF | TRBV19 | - | TRBJ2-5 | -
TGTGCCAGCAGCAACCGGGACACAACCTACGAGCAGTACTTC | CASSNRDTTYEQYF | TRBV5-4 | - | TRBJ2-7 | -
TGCGCCAGCAGTCAATCAACGGGGACAGGGGGCTATCCAGACTATGGCTACACCTTC | CASSQSTGTGGYPDYGYTF | TRBV23-1 | TRBD1 | TRBJ1-2 | -
TGTGCCAGCAGCGGGGGGGCCTTCCCCGGGGAGCTGTTTTTT | CASSGGAFPGELFF | TRBV7-9 | - | TRBJ2-2 | -
TGCGCCAGCAGCTTGGGGTACTCAGGGGGGCAAGAGACCCAGTACTTC | CASSLGYSGGQETQYF | TRBV5-1 | - | TRBJ2-5 | -
TGTGCCAGCAGTTTGTACAATCAGCCCCAGCATTTT | CASSLYNQPQHF | TRBV12-3/TRBV12-4 | - | TRBJ1-5 | -
TGTGCCAGCAGCCACCTGGGACTAGCGGATTCCTACAATGAGCAGTTCTTC | CASSHLGLADSYNEQFF | TRBV14 | TRBD2 | TRBJ2-1 | -
TGCGCCAGCAGCACTACTAGCGAGTTCTCCTACGAGCAGTACTTC | CASSTTSEFSYEQYF | TRBV4-1 | TRBD2 | TRBJ2-7 | -
TGTGCCAGCTCACCATCCGAGGGGGTCGCTGAAGCTTTCTTT | CASSPSEGVAEAFF | TRBV18 | - | TRBJ1-1 | -
TGCGCCAGCAGACTGGACAGGGGCTGGGGTAACACCGGGGAGCTGTTTTTT | CASRLDRGWGNTGELFF | TRBV10-2 | TRBD1 | TRBJ2-2 | -
TGTGCCAGCAGTCTAGCGGGGGGGCCGAGTTTCAATGAGCAGTTCTTC | CASSLAGGPSFNEQFF | TRBV25-1 | TRBD2 | TRBJ2-1 | -
TGTGCCAGCAGGCTAACCTCAGGGAGGACCGGGGAGCTGTTTTTT | CASRLTSGRTGELFF | TRBV11-2 | - | TRBJ2-2 | -
TGTGCCAGCAGCTTGGGGCGGGAGAGCGATCAGTTCTTC | CASSLGRESDQFF | TRBV11-1 | TRBD2 | TRBJ2-1 | -
TGTGCCAGCACGGGGGGCACCGGGGAGCTGTTTTTT | CASTGGTGELFF | TRBV6-4 | TRBD2 | TRBJ2-2 | once
TGCGCCAGCAGCCAACAAGGGACAGCTGGAAACACCATATATTTT | CASSQQGTAGNTIYF | TRBV4-1 | TRBD1 | TRBJ1-3 | once
TGCGCCAGCAGCTTGGCCGTCGAGGCGGAAGCTTTCTTT | CASSLAVEAEAFF | TRBV5-1 | - | TRBJ1-1 | -
TGTGCCAGCAGACTAGCGGGACAGGCCCAAAGGAAAGCTTTCTTT | CASRLAGQAQRKAFF | TRBV28 | TRBD1 | TRBJ1-1 | -
TGTGCCAGCAGACTAGGGTCACCCCTCCACTTT | CASRLGSPLHF | TRBV6-5 | - | TRBJ1-6 | -
TGTGCCAGTAGTCGGTCGTTGTTCTACGAGCAGTACTTC | CASSRSLFYEQYF | TRBV19 | - | TRBJ2-7 | once